This T cell receptor beta chain was sequenced during a study of blood T cell repertoires in COVID-19. Across the whole study: T cells, B-cell-depleted T cells, or PBMCs supplied cDNA or gDNA.

This clone was counted once. Per the original methods: Estimated nucleated cell counts came from reference gene primer amplification. TCRdb keeps only in-frame clones here, not all; method: immunoSEQ multiplex PCR. From that table come the V and J calls and clone size; the DNA was used to work out D and trimming. The sample lists some 48,000 clones, around 82% occurring once. Germline V lookup: CDR1 MDHEN, CDR2 SYDVKM. Trimming took off 6 bases at V and 4 bases at J, with 18 bases between the two ends. The length of the CDR3 is 16 residues. The specimen was peripheral blood. This receptor was identified in a human donor in a cohort sampled during active COVID-19. This chain connects TRBV28 to TRBJ1-4; D not resolved. CDR3: CASRALLANYNEKLFF. As DNA, the CDR3 is TGTGCCAGCAGGGCCTTACTCGCAAACTATAATGAAAAACTGTTTTTT.